The clone carrying this TCR beta chain was seen just once. The data are from a study of control samples from healthy donors and cancer patients. Here immunoSEQ multiplex PCR was the method, and the copy in TCRdb shows in-frame clones only, minus some. The sample consists of 120,000 to 150,000 clones, 91% of them appearing once. The receptor was isolated from a man aged 30 to 45 in good health. Sequenced material: blood.

The CDR3 reads CASTKPNPKPGKGQGAREQYF. The CDR3 DNA sequence: TGCGCCAGCACCAAACCGAACCCAAAACCCGGAAAGGGACAGGGGGCGAGGGAGCAGTACTTC. J is TRBJ2-7 and V is TRBV23-1, with 12 bases fitting TRBD1. TRBV23-1 is labeled an ORF, and its function is uncertain. This CDR3 is built from 21 residues. Trimming removed 7 bases from V and 7 bases from J; junction bases left unmatched: 29.